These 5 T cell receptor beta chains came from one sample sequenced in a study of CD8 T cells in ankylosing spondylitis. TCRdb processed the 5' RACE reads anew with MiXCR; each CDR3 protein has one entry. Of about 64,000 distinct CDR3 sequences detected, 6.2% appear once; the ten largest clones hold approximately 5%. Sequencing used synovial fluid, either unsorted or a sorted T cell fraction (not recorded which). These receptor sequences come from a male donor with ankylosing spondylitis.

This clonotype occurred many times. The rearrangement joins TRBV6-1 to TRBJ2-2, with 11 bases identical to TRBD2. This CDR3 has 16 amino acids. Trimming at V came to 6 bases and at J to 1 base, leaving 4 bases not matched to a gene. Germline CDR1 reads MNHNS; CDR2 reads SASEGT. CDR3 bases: TGTGCCAGCAGCCCTACTAGCGGGAGGAACACCGGGGAGCTGTTTTTT. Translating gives CASSPTSGRNTGELFF.

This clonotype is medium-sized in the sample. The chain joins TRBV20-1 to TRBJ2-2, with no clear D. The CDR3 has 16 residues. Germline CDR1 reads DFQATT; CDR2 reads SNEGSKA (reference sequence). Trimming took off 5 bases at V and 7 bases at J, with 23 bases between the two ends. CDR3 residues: CSAPASGLPGYGELFF. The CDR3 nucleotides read TGCAGTGCTCCCGCCTCCGGTCTACCCGGCTACGGGGAGCTGTTTTTT.

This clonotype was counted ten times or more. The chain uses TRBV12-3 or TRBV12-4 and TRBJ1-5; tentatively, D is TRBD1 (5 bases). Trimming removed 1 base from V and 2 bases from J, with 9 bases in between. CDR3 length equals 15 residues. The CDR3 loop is CASSLGGGGNQPQHF. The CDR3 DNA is TGTGCCAGCAGTTTAGGGGGGGGGGGCAATCAGCCCCAGCATTTT.

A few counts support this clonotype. CDR3 bases: TGTGCCAGCAGCCCGTTACAGGGGACCGGTGAGCAGTTCTTC. It codes for CASSPLQGTGEQFF. The chain is built from TRBV5-4 and TRBJ2-1; 7 positions match TRBD1. The CDR3 has 14 residues. CDR1 is SGHNT, CDR2 YYREEE, per germline (reference sequence). Germline trimming cut 4 bases from V and 9 bases from J; bases unmatched to any gene: 10. Filled out from reference TRBV5-4 and TRBJ2-1, the complete variable domain reads ETGVTQSPTHLIKTRGQQVTLRCSSQSGHNTVSWYQQALGQGPQFIFQYYREEENGRGNFPPRFSGLQFPNYSSELNVNALELDDSALYLCASSPLQGTGEQFFGPGTRLTVL.

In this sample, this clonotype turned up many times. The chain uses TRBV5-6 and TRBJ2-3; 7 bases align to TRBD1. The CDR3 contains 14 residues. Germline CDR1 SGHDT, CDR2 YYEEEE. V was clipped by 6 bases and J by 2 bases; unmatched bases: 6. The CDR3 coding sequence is TGTGCCAGCACCCAAAGGGGGCTCACAGATACGCAGTATTTT. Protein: CASTQRGLTDTQYF.